Following are 30 T cell receptor beta chains from one sample sequenced in a study of T cell changes during pregnancy in multiple sclerosis. Clones were sequenced by immunoSEQ multiplex PCR, and TCRdb holds only the in-frame ones, with some missing. The table has 60,000 to 75,000 clones, roughly 90% seen once; the top ten hold 1.5% to 2.5%. Sequenced material: peripheral blood, taken in the second trimester of pregnancy. These receptors all come from a female donor with multiple sclerosis, enrolled in a pregnancy study.

The V gene is TRBV15, the J gene TRBJ1-1; 8 bases are shared with TRBD1. V lost 9 bases and J lost 5; bases outside the gene matches: 11. The germline V gene encodes CDR1 LNHNV and CDR2 YYDKDF (reference sequence). The CDR3 totals 14 residues. The CDR3 sequence is CATISKQGGTEAFF. CDR3 DNA sequence: TGTGCCACAATCAGTAAACAGGGGGGGACTGAAGCTTTCTTT.

This chain joins TRBV18 and TRBJ1-2, with 11 positions matching TRBD1. The CDR3 consists of 15 residues. Trimming took 6 bases from V and 5 from J; bases not matched to a gene: 8. CDR1 and CDR2 (germline): KGHSH, LQKENI. CDR3 in amino acids: CASSPGQGVRYGYTF. In DNA form, the CDR3 reads TGTGCCAGCTCCCCGGGACAGGGGGTTAGGTATGGCTACACCTTC.

The CDR3 DNA follows: TGCGCCAGCAGCTTGGCCGGGACAGGGTTGGCTGGAAACACCATATATTTT. It codes for CASSLAGTGLAGNTIYF. This chain joins TRBV5-1 and TRBJ1-3; 9 positions match TRBD1. V shed 0 bases and J 2 bases; nucleotides not matched to a gene: 6. The CDR3 loop spans 17 amino acids. Germline V lookup: CDR1 SGHRS, CDR2 YFSETQ.

The chain links TRBV19 to TRBJ2-7; the D is unclear. Germline values: CDR1 LNHDA, CDR2 SQIVND (reference sequence). The V end was cut by 4 bases, the J end by 3 bases, with 13 bases between. CDR3 length equals 14 residues. The CDR3 loop is CASSNLGEIYEQYF. In DNA, the CDR3 is TGTGCCAGTAGTAATTTAGGAGAGATCTACGAGCAGTACTTC.

The V and J genes are TRBV5-1 and TRBJ2-5; 7 bases are shared with TRBD2. This CDR3 is 14 amino acids long. Germline V gene lookup returns CDR1 SGHRS and CDR2 YFSETQ. J gave up 4 bases and V 4 bases, and 7 bases lay outside the gene matches. For the CDR3, the DNA is TGCGCCAGCAGCCCTTCGGGGGGTGGAGAGACCCAGTACTTC. Amino acids: CASSPSGGGETQYF. The variable domain in full, completed from reference TRBV5-1 and TRBJ2-5, reads KAGVTQTPRYLIKTRGQQVTLSCSPISGHRSVSWYQQTPGQGLQFLFEYFSETQRNKGNFPGRFSGRQFSNSRSEMNVSTLELGDSALYLCASSPSGGGETQYFGPGTRLLVL.

The chain has TRBV7-9 and TRBJ2-7; 8 bases align to TRBD2. The germline V gene has CDR1 SEHNR and CDR2 FQNEAQ (reference sequence). The CDR3 sequence is 14 residues long. Trimming removed 3 bases from V and 3 bases from J; junction bases left unmatched: 4. DNA for the CDR3: TGTGCCAGCAGCTTTGCGGGGGGAAACTACGAGCAGTACTTC. This codes for CASSFAGGNYEQYF. The variable domain in full, completed from reference TRBV7-9 and TRBJ2-7, reads DTGVSQNPRHKITKRGQNVTFRCDPISEHNRLYWYRQTLGQGPEFLTYFQNEAQLEKSRLLSDRFSAERPKGSFSTLEIQRTEQGDSAMYLCASSFAGGNYEQYFGPGTRLTVT.

This chain joins TRBV6-5 and TRBJ2-1; 13 bases align to TRBD2. V gave up 2 bases and J gave up 9 bases; unmatched junction bases: 4. This CDR3 comprises 15 residues. Looked up from germline, CDR1 is MNHEY and CDR2 is SVGAGI. The CDR3 loop is CASSYGTSGIVEQFF. The CDR3 DNA reads as TGTGCCAGCAGTTACGGGACTAGCGGGATAGTTGAGCAGTTCTTC.

Only a few counts were recorded for this clone. CDR3 bases: TGTGCCAGCAGCTCCCGGGACAGGGAATCTGGAAACACCATATATTTT. This codes for CASSSRDRESGNTIYF. This rearrangement joins TRBV7-9 to TRBJ1-3, with 9 bases lining up with TRBD1. The CDR3 totals 16 residues. Germline V lookup: CDR1 SEHNR, CDR2 FQNEAQ (reference sequence). With V trimmed by 4 bases and J by 1 base, 5 bases remained unmatched.

The chain has TRBV2 and TRBJ1-2; D remains unclear. With 0 bases removed from V and 4 bases from J, the gap between germline ends came to 9 bases. Germline V gives CDR1 SNHLY, CDR2 FYNNEI. The CDR3 is made up of 14 amino acids. In DNA, the CDR3 is TGTGCCAGCAGTGAAGCGGAGGGCCTCTATGGCTACACCTTC. Its protein product is CASSEAEGLYGYTF.

This chain uses TRBV11-2 with TRBJ2-1; D perhaps matches TRBD1 (6 bases). Germline V gene lookup returns CDR1 SGHAT and CDR2 FQNNGV. The CDR3 extends over 15 amino acids. Trimming took 3 bases from V and 7 from J, leaving 16 bases between them. CDR3 sequence: CASSFLQGDYNEQFF. In DNA form, the CDR3 reads TGTGCCAGCAGCTTCTTACAGGGCGATTATAATGAGCAGTTCTTC.

The chain carries TRBV11-3 and TRBJ1-2; D gene uncertain. The CDR3 consists of 14 residues. Germline V gene data show CDR1 as SGHNT and CDR2 as YENEEA. Trimming left V 0 bases short and J 4 bases short, with 9 bases between. The chain's CDR3 is CASSLDVSPYGYTF. CDR3 in DNA: TGTGCCAGCAGCTTAGACGTGTCCCCCTATGGCTACACCTTC.

The chain combines TRBV19 with TRBJ2-3; TRBD1 agrees at 8 bases. V lost 7 bases, J lost 4 bases, and 13 bases stayed unmatched. Germline loops: CDR1 LNHDA, CDR2 SQIVND (reference sequence). CDR3 size: 16 residues. CDR3 DNA: TGTGCCAGTACGGGGGTCGGACAGGGATTAGCAGATACGCAGTATTTT. The encoded protein is CASTGVGQGLADTQYF.

CDR3 sequence reads: CAWEQTGEAFF. DNA for the CDR3: TGTGCCTGGGAACAGACCGGTGAAGCTTTCTTT. This chain connects TRBV30 to TRBJ1-1; unclear D gene. Germline V gives CDR1 GTSNPN, CDR2 SVGIG (reference sequence). The CDR3 covers 11 residues. V lost 5 bases to trimming and J lost 7 bases, with 11 bases between them.

CDR3 sequence: CASSLRQTLNYGYTF. CDR3 nucleotide sequence: TGTGCCAGCAGTTTACGGCAGACTTTAAACTATGGCTACACCTTC. The chain uses TRBV28 and TRBJ1-2, with D hard to call. Germline V gene data show CDR1 as MDHEN and CDR2 as SYDVKM. CDR3 size: 15 residues. V was shortened by 2 bases and J by 2 bases, with 12 bases between the two germline ends.

The chain carries TRBV7-2 and TRBJ2-7; 9 bases fit TRBD2. The CDR3 contains 15 residues. Trimming took 5 bases from V and 0 from J; bases not matched to a gene: 5. The germline gives CDR1 SGHTA, CDR2 FQGNSA. The CDR3 protein is CASSVAGGPSYEQYF. In DNA form, the CDR3 reads TGTGCCAGCAGCGTGGCGGGGGGGCCCTCCTACGAGCAGTACTTC. Filled out from reference TRBV7-2 and TRBJ2-7, the complete variable domain reads GAGVSQSPSNKVTEKGKDVELRCDPISGHTALYWYRQSLGQGLEFLIYFQGNSAPDKSGLPSDRFSAERTGGSVSTLTIQRTQQEDSAVYLCASSVAGGPSYEQYFGPGTRLTVT.

The V and J genes are TRBV11-2 and TRBJ1-1, with TRBD1 identical over 8 bases. Germline CDR1 is SGHAT and CDR2 is FQNNGV. CDR3 length: 17 residues. The V gene end was trimmed by 1 base and the J gene end by 0 bases; junction bases not matched to a gene: 7. The CDR3 loop reads CASSLGRDRTMNTEAFF. Written as DNA, the CDR3 is TGTGCCAGCAGCTTAGGGCGGGACAGGACCATGAACACTGAAGCTTTCTTT.

The chain links TRBV7-9 to TRBJ1-2; 8 nucleotides agree with TRBD1. The V gene end was trimmed by 5 bases and the J gene end by 6 bases; junction bases not matched to a gene: 14. The CDR3 runs 16 residues. Germline V CDR1 and CDR2: SEHNR, FQNEAQ (reference sequence). CDR3 loop: CASSETTGEDENGYTF. Here the CDR3 DNA reads TGTGCCAGCAGCGAGACGACAGGGGAGGATGAAAATGGCTACACCTTC.

The chain couples TRBV5-6 to TRBJ1-2; no clear D. This CDR3 is built from 16 residues. Germline V gives CDR1 SGHDT, CDR2 YYEEEE. V was pared by 4 bases and J by 2 bases, with 18 bases between. CDR3 DNA sequence: TGTGCCAGCAGCCCGTTAACGGTCCGAGCCAACTATGGCTACACCTTC. This sequence encodes CASSPLTVRANYGYTF.

This clone was observed a single time. V usage is TRBV11-1 and J usage is TRBJ2-1; D is perhaps TRBD2 (5 bases). V dropped 1 base and J dropped 0 bases, with 7 bases sitting between them. The CDR3 is made up of 15 amino acids. CDR1 and CDR2 (germline): SGHAT, FQDESV (reference sequence). CDR3 sequence: CASSLGGSSYNEQFF. In DNA, the CDR3 is TGTGCCAGCAGCTTAGGAGGGAGCTCCTACAATGAGCAGTTCTTC.

This chain links TRBV11-3 with TRBJ2-7; the D gene is possibly TRBD1 (5 bases). CDR3 length equals 15 residues. Trimming pared 1 base from V and 5 bases from J, leaving 15 bases between. CDR1 SGHNT and CDR2 YENEEA come from the germline V gene. The DNA of the CDR3 is TGTGCCAGCAGCTTAGGTGTTGCGACAGTAGACGAGCAGTACTTC. This codes for CASSLGVATVDEQYF.

V usage is TRBV5-1 and J usage is TRBJ2-7; tentatively, D is TRBD2 (5 bases). Germline lookup yields CDR1 SGHRS and CDR2 YFSETQ. Trimming took off 7 bases at V and 12 bases at J, with 17 bases between the two ends. This CDR3 region has 11 residues. CDR3 amino acids: CASGKGEGAYF. In DNA form, the CDR3 reads TGCGCCAGCGGCAAGGGTGAGGGTGCGTACTTC.

This chain joins TRBV7-9 and TRBJ2-2; 8 nucleotides agree with TRBD1. Germline lookup yields CDR1 SEHNR and CDR2 FQNEAQ (reference sequence). This CDR3 region has 14 residues. Trimming took 5 bases from V and 6 from J; bases not matched to a gene: 5. The CDR3 protein is CASSTTTGAGELFF. DNA of the CDR3: TGTGCCAGCAGCACCACGACAGGGGCCGGGGAGCTGTTTTTT.

The genes are TRBV7-2 and TRBJ2-1; 9 nucleotides align to TRBD2. CDR1 and CDR2 (germline): SGHTA, FQGNSA. Germline trimming cut 2 bases from V and 0 bases from J; bases unmatched to any gene: 11. The CDR3 spans 19 residues. The CDR3 nucleotides are TGTGCCAGCAGCTTAAGGGCGGGGGGGCCTCGTAGCTCCTACAATGAGCAGTTCTTC. Its protein is CASSLRAGGPRSSYNEQFF.

This rearrangement joins TRBV20-1 to TRBJ2-1; D not certain. This CDR3 has 11 amino acids. The V and J ends lost 7 bases and 4 bases respectively, with 8 bases between them. Germline V gene data show CDR1 as DFQATT and CDR2 as SNEGSKA (reference sequence). CDR3 bases: TGCAGTGTCTCTTCGTACAATGAGCAGTTCTTC. Encoded protein: CSVSSYNEQFF.

This sequence joins TRBV29-1 and TRBJ2-1, with TRBD2 matching over 10 bases. CDR1 is SQVTM and CDR2 is ANQGSEA in the germline V gene. The junction had 8 bases not matched to a gene; V was cut back by 5 bases and J by 7 bases. This CDR3 spans 14 amino acids. The CDR3 DNA follows: TGCAGCGTTTATAGCGGGAGGTTCAATAATGAGCAGTTCTTC. The encoded protein is CSVYSGRFNNEQFF.

This rearrangement joins TRBV14 to TRBJ1-1; 9 bases are a match to TRBD1. V lost 0 bases and J lost 11; bases outside the gene matches: 7. Germline CDR1 is SGHDN and CDR2 is FVKESK. The CDR3 has 14 amino acids. CDR3 residues: CASSQEQGARGAFF. The CDR3 DNA is TGTGCCAGCAGCCAAGAACAGGGGGCTAGGGGGGCTTTCTTT.

CDR3: CASSPSFGKTGELFF. The CDR3 nucleotides read TGTGCCAGCAGCCCAAGCTTCGGGAAAACCGGGGAGCTGTTTTTT. This sequence joins TRBV7-9 and TRBJ2-2, with TRBD2 as a possible D gene (5 bases). V was trimmed by 5 bases and J by 5 bases, leaving 15 bases between them. The CDR3 sequence is 15 residues long. Germline-derived CDR1 and CDR2 are SEHNR and FQNEAQ (reference sequence).

The V call is TRBV15, the J call TRBJ2-2; D may be TRBD2 (5 bases). Germline V gives CDR1 LNHNV, CDR2 YYDKDF (reference sequence). Trimming took off 1 base at V and 3 bases at J, with 9 bases between the two ends. The CDR3 covers 15 residues. CDR3 DNA: TGTGCCACCAGCAGAGCGGGGAGCTACACCGGGGAGCTGTTTTTT. Protein: CATSRAGSYTGELFF.

The chain carries TRBV5-1 and TRBJ2-3; 9 bases match TRBD2. The CDR3 contains 15 residues. Germline assignment: CDR1 SGHRS and CDR2 YFSETQ. V dropped 4 bases and J dropped 1; count of bases not matched to a gene: 4. The CDR3 DNA reads as TGCGCCAGCAGCCTTAGCGGGAGCGGCACAGATACGCAGTATTTT. Protein product: CASSLSGSGTDTQYF.

The chain's CDR3 is CASSPGGATNEKLFF. The CDR3 bases are TGTGCCAGCAGCCCCGGGGGTGCAACTAATGAAAAACTGTTTTTT. The rearrangement uses TRBV27 and TRBJ1-4; possible D gene TRBD1, 5 bases. This CDR3 is built from 15 residues. Trimming removed 6 bases from V and 0 bases from J, with 11 bases in between. The germline CDR1 and CDR2 sequences are MNHEY and SMNVEV (reference sequence).